This T cell receptor (beta chain) emerged from a study of blood T cell repertoires in COVID-19. Turning to the study itself: The analysed material was cDNA or gDNA that came from T cells, B-cell-depleted T cells, or PBMCs.

Authors' data handling: Amplifying reference gene primers gave estimates of nucleated cell counts. Clones were sequenced by immunoSEQ multiplex PCR, and TCRdb holds only the in-frame ones, with some missing. V and J calls and clone size follow that table, whereas D and trimming were derived from the DNA. The sample has 150,000 or so clones, 92% seen once. Seattle researchers signed up patients amid active infection and tracked them longitudinally. The CDR3 extends over 19 amino acids. The receptor's source is a man younger than 40 with COVID-19, enrolled during active disease. V gene TRBV21-1 combines with J gene TRBJ1-2; the D call in the table, TRBD1, was not verified against the DNA. TRBV21-1 is reported as a pseudogene. Input material: peripheral blood. The CDR3 sequence: CASSNPPPFGDTEDYGYTF. Here the CDR3 DNA reads TGTGCCAGCAGCAATCCACCTCCATTTGGGGACACGGAAGACTATGGCTACACCTTC.